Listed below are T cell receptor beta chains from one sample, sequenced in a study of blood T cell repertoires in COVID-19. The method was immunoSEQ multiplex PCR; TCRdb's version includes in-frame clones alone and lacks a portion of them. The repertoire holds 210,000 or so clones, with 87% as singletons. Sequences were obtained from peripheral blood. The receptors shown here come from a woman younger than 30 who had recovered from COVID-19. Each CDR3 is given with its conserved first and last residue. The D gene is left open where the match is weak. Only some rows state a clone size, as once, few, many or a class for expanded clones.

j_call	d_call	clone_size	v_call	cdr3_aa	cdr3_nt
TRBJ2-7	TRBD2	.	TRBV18	CARRPAREVSYEQYF	TGTGCCAGACGCCCAGCACGGGAGGTATCCTACGAGCAGTACTTC
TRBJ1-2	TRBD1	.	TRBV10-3	CAISDYGRDRQYTF	TGTGCCATCAGTGATTACGGGCGGGACAGGCAGTACACCTTC
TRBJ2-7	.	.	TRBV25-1	CASSESGGKIRNEQYF	TGTGCCAGCAGTGAATCGGGCGGGAAGATCCGGAACGAGCAGTACTTC
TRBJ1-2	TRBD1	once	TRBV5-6	CASSRTGGGSNYGYTF	TGTGCCAGCAGCCGGACAGGGGGCGGCTCTAACTATGGCTACACCTTC
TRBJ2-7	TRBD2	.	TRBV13	CASSSGTSGRAYEQYF	TGTGCCAGCAGCTCCGGGACTAGCGGGAGGGCCTACGAGCAGTACTTC
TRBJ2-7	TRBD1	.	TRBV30	CAWTGTGGYEQYF	TGTGCCTGGACCGGGACAGGGGGCTACGAGCAGTACTTC
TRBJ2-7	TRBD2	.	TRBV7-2	CASSLEGGYEQYF	TGTGCCAGCAGCTTAGAGGGAGGGTACGAGCAGTACTTC
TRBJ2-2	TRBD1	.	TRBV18	CASSPPGTGVAGELFF	TGTGCCAGCTCACCACCCGGGACAGGGGTAGCCGGGGAGCTGTTTTTT
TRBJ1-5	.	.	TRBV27	CASSNQGGQPQHF	TGTGCCAGCAGCAATCAGGGCGGTCAGCCCCAGCATTTT
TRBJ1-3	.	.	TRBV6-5	CASNAGPGFANTIYF	TGTGCCAGCAACGCCGGGCCAGGGTTCGCAAACACCATATATTTT
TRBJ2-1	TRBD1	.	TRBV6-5	CASSPGQGYGNEQFF	TGTGCCAGCAGCCCAGGACAGGGATATGGTAATGAGCAGTTCTTC
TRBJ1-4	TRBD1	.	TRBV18	CASSPDRGEKLFF	TGTGCCAGCTCACCCGACAGGGGTGAAAAACTGTTTTTT
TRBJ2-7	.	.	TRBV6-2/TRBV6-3	CASSYTPTERYEQYF	TGTGCCAGCAGTTACACCCCGACAGAACGGTACGAGCAGTACTTC
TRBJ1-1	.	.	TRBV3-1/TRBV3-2	CASSQVNRAYTEAFF	TGTGCCAGCAGCCAGGTTAACAGGGCGTACACTGAAGCTTTCTTT